Shown below are 16 T cell receptor beta chains from a single sample sequenced in a study of cytomegalovirus exposure and HLA in healthy donors. The study ran its PCR with 60 Vbeta and 13 Jbeta primers. TCRdb's copy holds only in-frame clones and misses some; the assay was immunoSEQ multiplex PCR. The table has 30,000 to 35,000 clones, 70% to 85% seen once. Material for sequencing was PBMCs. The receptors stem from a woman younger than 30 in good health and CMV-seronegative.

The chain combines TRBV28 with TRBJ1-5; TRBD1 aligns across 7 bases. The CDR3 has 14 residues. With V trimmed by 2 bases and J by 6 bases, 4 bases remained unmatched. Germline loops: CDR1 MDHEN, CDR2 SYDVKM. Here the CDR3 reads CASSLQGGAQPQHF. The CDR3 DNA reads TGTGCCAGCAGTTTACAGGGGGGAGCTCAGCCCCAGCATTTT.

This chain joins TRBV27 and TRBJ2-3; 10 bases map to TRBD2. Germline loops: CDR1 MNHEY, CDR2 SMNVEV (reference sequence). The CDR3 has 15 residues. Trimming at V came to 8 bases and at J to 3 bases, leaving 8 bases not matched to a gene. The CDR3 region is CASRALLAGTDTQYF. In nucleotides, the CDR3 is TGTGCCAGCCGCGCATTACTAGCGGGGACAGATACGCAGTATTTT.

This chain connects TRBV4-2 to TRBJ1-1; D gene ambiguous. The germline V and J ends were trimmed by 3 bases and 1 base, with 6 bases remaining between them. Germline V gene sequence: CDR1 LGHNA, CDR2 YNFKEQ. The CDR3 is 13 amino acids. The CDR3 coding sequence is TGTGCCAGCAGCCACCCAGGGAACACTGAAGCTTTCTTT. Translated: CASSHPGNTEAFF.

This chain joins TRBV29-1 and TRBJ2-3; TRBD1 matches 7 bases. The germline CDR1 and CDR2 sequences are SQVTM and ANQGSEA. The CDR3 is 14 amino acids. J lost 12 bases, V lost 3 bases, and 15 bases had no gene match. CDR3 DNA sequence: TGCAGCGTTGATGGCGAGACAGGGCGAAGGTTTCAGTATTTT. It codes for CSVDGETGRRFQYF.

The J gene is TRBJ2-7, the V gene TRBV7-3; 7 nucleotides line up with TRBD2. V lost 1 base, J lost 7 bases, and 7 bases stayed unmatched. This CDR3 region has 14 residues. The germline V gene encodes CDR1 SGHTA and CDR2 FQGTGA. The chain's CDR3 is CASSLIAGAGEQYF. In nucleotides, the CDR3 is TGTGCCAGCAGCTTAATTGCGGGAGCGGGTGAGCAGTACTTC.

The chain combines TRBV4-3 with TRBJ1-1; possibly TRBD1 for D (5 bases). Trimming stripped 0 bases from V and 1 base from J, with 9 bases between. The CDR3 spans 15 residues. The germline gives CDR1 LGHNA, CDR2 YSLEER. In DNA, the CDR3 is TGCGCCAGCAGCCAAGATTATAGGGGGAACACTGAAGCTTTCTTT. It translates to CASSQDYRGNTEAFF.

The J gene is TRBJ2-3, the V gene TRBV25-1, with D perhaps TRBD1 (5 bases). Germline V gives CDR1 MGHDK, CDR2 SYGVNS. Trimming took 3 bases from V and 0 from J, leaving 13 bases between them. The CDR3 runs 16 residues. The CDR3 coding sequence is TGTGCCAGCAGTGAGGTTGTGGACACTAGCACAGATACGCAGTATTTT. As protein: CASSEVVDTSTDTQYF.

The rearrangement joins TRBV7-9 to TRBJ2-6, with 9 bases that match TRBD2. Germline V gene sequence: CDR1 SEHNR, CDR2 FQNEAQ (reference sequence). The trim removed 3 bases at V and 2 bases at J, leaving 8 bases unmatched. The CDR3 covers 18 residues. The chain's CDR3 is CASSFSGGSFAGANVLTF. Written as DNA, the CDR3 is TGTGCCAGCAGCTTTAGCGGGGGCTCCTTCGCTGGGGCCAACGTCCTGACTTTC.

The chain couples TRBV6-5 to TRBJ1-1; a possible D gene is TRBD1 (6 bases). Trimming cost V 6 bases and J 1 base, with 9 bases left between them. Germline V gene data show CDR1 as MNHEY and CDR2 as SVGAGI. The CDR3 totals 13 residues. The DNA of the CDR3 is TGTGCCAGCAGAAACAGGGCGAACACTGAAGCTTTCTTT. The encoded protein is CASRNRANTEAFF.

The rearrangement uses TRBV4-1 and TRBJ2-7, with TRBD2 as a possible D gene (6 bases). Germline V gene sequence: CDR1 MGHRA, CDR2 YSYEKL. The ends were cut back, 4 bases at V and 3 bases at J, with 16 bases in the middle. The CDR3 extends over 15 amino acids. This CDR3 reads CASSPSGTSSYEQYF. The DNA for the CDR3 is TGCGCCAGCAGCCCATCCGGTACTAGCAGCTACGAGCAGTACTTC.

The genes are TRBV6-1 and TRBJ1-2; 10 nucleotides line up with TRBD1. V lost 10 bases and J lost 4; bases outside the gene matches: 9. This CDR3 is built from 14 residues. From germline, CDR1 is MNHNS and CDR2 SASEGT. CDR3 in DNA: TGTGCCACCCACCGGGACAGGGGCGGCTATGGCTACACCTTC. This translates into CATHRDRGGYGYTF.

Remarks on this clone: The junction and the germline gene differ at one end; a read error may be behind it. The V and J genes are TRBV25-1 and TRBJ1-2; D possibly corresponds to TRBD1 (6 bases). Looked up from germline, CDR1 is MGHDK and CDR2 is SYGVNS. The CDR3 is made up of 15 amino acids. The CDR3 DNA reads TGTGCCAGCAGCAACGAGGAAAGGGGGTCAAAAGGCTACCCCTTC. It codes for CASSNEERGSKGYPF.

A remark on this clone: One end of the junction fails to match germline, which may point to a read error. V and J are TRBV4-1 and TRBJ1-6; 8 bases match TRBD1. Germline-derived CDR1 and CDR2 are MGHRA and YSYEKL. CDR3 size: 17 residues. CDR3 in amino acids: CASSQAGTGSYNSPLNF. DNA of the CDR3: TGCGCCAGCAGCCAAGCCGGGACAGGATCCTATAATTCACCCCTCAACTTT.

This chain uses TRBV19 with TRBJ2-5; D remains unclear. V was shortened by 2 bases and J by 5 bases, with 6 bases between the two germline ends. Germline V gene lookup returns CDR1 LNHDA and CDR2 SQIVND (reference sequence). CDR3 length: 12 amino acids. CDR3 coding DNA: TGTGCCAGTAGTATAATGGAGGAGACCCAGTACTTC. This sequence encodes CASSIMEETQYF.

This clone has more than one count but fewer than ten. The CDR3 loop is CASRATTYEQYF. CDR3 DNA sequence: TGTGCCAGCAGGGCCACAACCTACGAGCAGTACTTC. V is TRBV25-1 and J is TRBJ2-7; unclear D gene. Trimming cost V 6 bases and J 2 bases, with 8 bases left between them. This CDR3 contains 12 residues. From germline, CDR1 is MGHDK and CDR2 SYGVNS.

The chain links TRBV7-2 to TRBJ2-5, with TRBD2 matching over 9 bases. V was pared by 5 bases and J by 4 bases, with 11 bases of the junction left unmatched. This CDR3 has 16 amino acids. Germline-derived CDR1 and CDR2 are SGHTA and FQGNSA. The DNA for the CDR3 is TGTGCCAGCAGCCTTTTTAGGACTAGCGTTCCAGAGACCCAGTACTTC. Translated: CASSLFRTSVPETQYF.